This T cell receptor beta chain stems from a study of T cells in Graves' hyperthyroidism and ophthalmopathy. This clonotype appeared many times. This CDR3 region has 15 residues. The V segment lost 4 bases and the J segment 4 bases; nucleotides outside the gene matches: 6. Germline V gives CDR1 MDHEN, CDR2 SYDVKM. RNA transcripts served as the template for amplifying TCR beta CDR3 regions. First-round RT-PCR with HTBI primers amplified the TCR CDR3 region. TCRdb itself ran the multiplex PCR reads through MiXCR, one entry per CDR3 protein. The sample shows approximately 710,000 distinct CDR3 sequences, 17% of them seen only once.

The source is a man aged 50-60 years with Graves' hyperthyroidism. The chain combines TRBV28 with TRBJ2-5; TRBD1 aligns across 10 bases. The sequencing sample was made of blood. CDR3 region: CASSYGGQGRETQYF. The CDR3 DNA is TGTGCCAGCAGTTACGGGGGACAGGGGAGAGAGACCCAGTACTTC.